This TCR beta chain came from a study of blood T cells in healthy people across ages. Turning to the study itself: Template switching retrieved approximately one barcoded beta molecule for each two T cells.

This clonotype came up a few times. With 4 bases clipped from V and 7 bases from J, the junction kept 11 bases outside the gene matches. Germline CDR1 MGHRA, CDR2 YSYEKL. The CDR3 runs to 16 residues. Combining a sample-barcoded 5' primer with a J-beta primer mix, a second PCR ran for roughly 6 to 11 cycles. TCRdb itself ran the 5' RACE reads through MiXCR, one entry per CDR3 protein. The table has around 520,000 distinct CDR3 sequences, approximately 26% seen once. These data also formed part of another study, on T cells of mothers and their children.

The rearrangement links TRBV4-1 to TRBJ2-1, with TRBD1 identical over 9 bases. The TCR originated in a boy aged 2 to 10 in good health. Sequenced material: blood. The CDR3 sequence: CASSLPDRGARNEQFF. The CDR3 bases are TGCGCCAGCAGCCTCCCGGACAGGGGAGCGAGGAATGAGCAGTTCTTC.